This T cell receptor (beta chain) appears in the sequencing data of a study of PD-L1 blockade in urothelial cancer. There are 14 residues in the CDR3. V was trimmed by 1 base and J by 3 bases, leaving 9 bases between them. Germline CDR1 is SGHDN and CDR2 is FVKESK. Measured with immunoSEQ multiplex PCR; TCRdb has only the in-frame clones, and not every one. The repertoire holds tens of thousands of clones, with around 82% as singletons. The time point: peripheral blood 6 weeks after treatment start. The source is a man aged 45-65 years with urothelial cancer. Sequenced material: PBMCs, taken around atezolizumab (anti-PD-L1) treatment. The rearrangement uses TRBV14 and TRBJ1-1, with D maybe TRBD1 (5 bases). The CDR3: CASSQVSGYTEAFF. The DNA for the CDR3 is TGTGCCAGCAGCCAAGTGTCAGGGTACACTGAAGCTTTCTTT.